What follows is one T cell receptor beta chain and its context. What it binds is not known. At one of its ends the junction is not consistent with the germline gene, which may arise from a read error. TCR alpha and beta CDR3 regions were amplified from RNA using iRepertoire nested multiplex PCR. TCRdb passed the multiplex PCR reads through MiXCR, listing each CDR3 protein once. Here the sample spans roughly 350,000 distinct CDR3 sequences, roughly two fifths being singletons. The data derive from a study of glioma-infiltrating T cells. Study overall: Presurgical dexamethasone in glioma patients lasted six or fewer days.

Study-wide results and limits: Non-neoplastic patients had below-expected tissue-blood divergence, while all gliomas exceeded expectation. Signature shared blood CDR3 motifs were enriched in low-divergence and depleted in high-divergence patients. CDR3 overlap between tissue and blood was very small.

CDR3 length equals 14 residues. Germline V CDR1 and CDR2: MDHEN, SYDVKM. The sequenced sample was glioma tissue, nonneoplastic brain tissue, or PBMCs (not recorded which). This clonotype was sampled from a human donor with low-grade glioma or glioblastoma, undergoing nonglioma brain surgery, or in good health (not recorded which). This rearrangement joins TRBV28 to TRBJ2-3, with TRBD1 identical over 9 bases. The CDR3 DNA is TGTGCCAGCAGTTTATGGAGGACAGGGGATACGCTGTATTTT. It encodes CASSLWRTGDTLYF.